The 25 T cell receptor beta chains given below trace back to one sample, sequenced in a study of OX40 agonist ivuxolimab in advanced cancers. Only in-frame clones appear in the TCRdb table, and some are missing; sequencing was by immunoSEQ multiplex PCR. The sample records some 17,000 clones, just under 80% being singletons. The material sequenced was CD4+ or CD8+ T cells sorted from blood, taken in a trial of the OX40 agonist ivuxolimab. Source of these receptors: an adult with an advanced solid tumor such as melanoma, head and neck, liver or kidney cancer.

The V and J genes are TRBV5-1 and TRBJ2-1; TRBD1 or TRBD2 may be the D gene (6 bases each). The V and J ends lost 4 bases and 5 bases respectively, with 16 bases between them. This CDR3 region has 15 residues. Germline values: CDR1 SGHRS, CDR2 YFSETQ. The CDR3 region is CASSTVGGAHNEQFF. In nucleotides, the CDR3 is TGCGCCAGCAGCACGGTCGGGGGCGCCCACAATGAGCAGTTCTTC.

The V call is TRBV7-9, the J call TRBJ2-7, with 7 bases matching TRBD1. This CDR3 contains 15 residues. The V segment lost 4 bases and the J segment 2 bases; nucleotides outside the gene matches: 8. Germline CDR1 is SEHNR and CDR2 is FQNEAQ (reference sequence). The CDR3 protein is CASSSTGTATYEQYF. The CDR3 nucleotides read TGTGCCAGCAGCTCGACCGGGACAGCGACCTACGAGCAGTACTTC.

The chain is built from TRBV9 and TRBJ1-2; D is uncertain. This CDR3 spans 13 amino acids. Trimming took 0 bases from V and 6 from J, leaving 9 bases between them. Germline V gives CDR1 SGDLS, CDR2 YYNGEE. CDR3 sequence: CASSVGGANGYTF. CDR3 bases: TGTGCCAGCAGCGTAGGGGGAGCGAATGGCTACACCTTC.

The gene calls are TRBV14 and TRBJ2-7; the D is unclear. CDR1 and CDR2 from the germline V gene are SGHDN and FVKESK. This CDR3 is 15 amino acids long. The V gene lost 4 bases and the J gene lost 3 bases, with 16 bases spanning the gap. CDR3 amino acids: CASSPEIGRYYEQYF. The CDR3 bases are TGTGCCAGCAGCCCCGAAATTGGCAGATACTACGAGCAGTACTTC.

This chain uses TRBV6-6 with TRBJ2-1; 8 bases map to TRBD2. V lost 0 bases to trimming and J lost 7 bases; unmatched junction nucleotides: 8. This CDR3 contains 16 residues. From germline, CDR1 is MNHNY and CDR2 SVGAGI (reference sequence). The CDR3: CASSYSLQRENNEQFF. In nucleotides, the CDR3 is TGTGCCAGCAGTTACTCCCTCCAGCGGGAGAATAATGAGCAGTTCTTC.

The V and J genes are TRBV6-6 and TRBJ2-7; the match to TRBD2 covers 9 bases. From germline, CDR1 is MNHNY and CDR2 SVGAGI (reference sequence). V lost 2 bases, J lost 4 bases, and 6 bases stayed unmatched. This CDR3 is built from 15 residues. The CDR3, as DNA: TGTGCCAGCAGTTACGGCGGGAGGGCCGGGTACGAGCAGTACTTC. Amino acids: CASSYGGRAGYEQYF.

This clone was detected only a few times. The chain has TRBV10-2 and TRBJ2-3; TRBD2 matches 10 bases. V dropped 7 bases and J dropped 3; count of bases not matched to a gene: 13. Germline CDR1 WSHSY, CDR2 SAAADI. The CDR3 spans 17 residues. The CDR3 protein is CASNPGWASGRTDTQYF. The CDR3 DNA sequence: TGCGCCAGCAACCCAGGGTGGGCTAGCGGGAGAACAGATACGCAGTATTTT.

CDR3 DNA: TGTGCCAGCAGGCACCGGGACAGGATCATGAACACTGAAGCTTTCTTT. It codes for CASRHRDRIMNTEAFF. V usage is TRBV5-6 and J usage is TRBJ1-1, with 8 bases that match TRBD1. The CDR3 sequence is 16 residues long. Losses at the gene ends were 5 bases for V and 0 bases for J; bases not matched to a gene: 9. Germline V CDR1 and CDR2: SGHDT, YYEEEE.

V and J are TRBV10-3 and TRBJ2-2; 11 positions agree with TRBD1. The germline gives CDR1 ENHRY, CDR2 SYGVKD. This CDR3 region has 16 residues. J lost 3 bases, V lost 3 bases, and 3 bases had no gene match. The DNA of the CDR3 is TGTGCCATCAGTGAACCGGGACAGGGGGACACCGGGGAGCTGTTTTTT. Translated: CAISEPGQGDTGELFF.

The gene calls are TRBV4-2 and TRBJ2-7; tentatively, D is TRBD2 (5 bases). Trimming pared 0 bases from V and 5 bases from J, leaving 20 bases between. This CDR3 contains 17 residues. Germline CDR1 and CDR2: LGHNA and YNFKEQ. CDR3 region: CASSQDPRGTGSDEQYF. Written as DNA, the CDR3 is TGTGCCAGCAGCCAAGATCCTCGGGGAACGGGTTCGGACGAGCAGTACTTC.

The sample holds a few counts of this clone. At one of its ends the junction is not consistent with the germline gene, which may arise from a read error. The chain has TRBV4-1 and TRBJ2-7; D ambiguous. The CDR3 is 13 amino acids. Looked up from germline, CDR1 is MGHRA and CDR2 is YSYEKL. CDR3 amino acids: CASSQSVLGPPNF. CDR3 sequence (DNA): TGCGCCAGCAGCCAATCTGTCCTTGGACCGCCGAACTTC.

The chain is built from TRBV28 and TRBJ2-5; 9 positions match TRBD1. Germline lookup yields CDR1 MDHEN and CDR2 SYDVKM. V lost 4 bases and J lost 7; bases outside the gene matches: 7. CDR3 size: 14 residues. The CDR3 DNA is TGTGCCAGCAGTTCAGGACAGGGGAGAGGGACCCAGTACTTC. It specifies CASSSGQGRGTQYF.

The chain uses TRBV5-1 and TRBJ2-6; 9 bases agree with TRBD1. The V and J ends lost 5 bases and 3 bases, in that order; junction bases with no gene match: 12. From germline, CDR1 is SGHRS and CDR2 YFSETQ. This CDR3 has 18 residues. CDR3 region: CASSNRDRVSGGANVLTF. Here the CDR3 DNA reads TGCGCCAGCAGTAACCGGGACAGGGTCTCTGGTGGGGCCAACGTCCTGACTTTC.

Details on this clone: A read error may produce the germline difference seen at one junction end. The chain joins TRBV20-1 to TRBJ1-2, with D hard to call. CDR3 length: 11 amino acids. The germline CDR1 and CDR2 sequences are DFQATT and SNEGSKA (reference sequence). CDR3 sequence: CSAAHRFPGFF. The CDR3 bases are TGCAGTGCTGCTCACCGGTTCCCGGGGTTTTTC.

V usage is TRBV27 and J usage is TRBJ2-1; 8 bases fit TRBD2. The CDR3 is 16 residues long. V trimming: 6 bases; J trimming: 4 bases; junction bases outside the gene matches: 11. The germline CDR1 and CDR2 sequences are MNHEY and SMNVEV (reference sequence). The CDR3 loop is CASSPRVAGPYNEQFF. CDR3 DNA sequence: TGTGCCAGCAGCCCCAGGGTAGCGGGACCATACAATGAGCAGTTCTTC.

This clone occurred once. The V and J genes are TRBV7-6 and TRBJ2-2, with TRBD1 as a possible D gene (5 bases). The V end was cut by 5 bases, the J end by 2 bases, with 15 bases between. There are 16 residues in the CDR3. CDR1 and CDR2 (germline): SGHVS, FNYEAQ. This CDR3 is CASSPGTDSNTGELFF. CDR3 nucleotide sequence: TGTGCCAGCAGCCCTGGTACCGACAGCAACACCGGGGAGCTGTTTTTT.

The CDR3 is CASSLEGARNQPQHF. For the CDR3, the DNA is TGCGCCAGCAGCTTAGAAGGGGCGCGCAATCAGCCCCAGCATTTT. V usage is TRBV5-1 and J usage is TRBJ1-5; D is possibly TRBD1 (5 bases). V lost 2 bases and J lost 2, with 11 bases in between. The CDR3 length is 15 residues. From germline, CDR1 is SGHRS and CDR2 YFSETQ.

The rearrangement uses TRBV9 and TRBJ2-2; TRBD1 aligns across 10 bases. The J segment lost 6 bases and the V segment lost 0 bases, leaving 8 bases of the junction unmatched. Germline V lookup: CDR1 SGDLS, CDR2 YYNGEE. This CDR3 contains 17 residues. CDR3 nucleotide sequence: TGTGCCAGCAGCGTAGGAATGACAGGGGGCTTTTCCGGGGAGCTGTTTTTT. As protein: CASSVGMTGGFSGELFF. Full variable domain (outside the CDR3, taken from reference TRBV9 and TRBJ2-2): DSGVTQTPKHLITATGQRVTLRCSPRSGDLSVYWYQQSLDQGLQFLIQYYNGEERAKGNILERFSAQQFPDLHSELNLSSLELGDSALYFCASSVGMTGGFSGELFFGEGSRLTVL.

This rearrangement joins TRBV4-1 to TRBJ2-7; 9 bases align to TRBD1. Germline CDR1 is MGHRA and CDR2 is YSYEKL. The CDR3 extends over 17 amino acids. The V segment lost 1 base and the J segment 4 bases; nucleotides outside the gene matches: 11. In nucleotides, the CDR3 is TGCGCCAGCAGCCAAGCCTTAACGGGACAGGGTTGGTACGAGCAGTACTTC. Protein: CASSQALTGQGWYEQYF.

This clone was seen a single time. The J gene is TRBJ2-7, the V gene TRBV27; TRBD1 matches 7 bases. After removal of 6 bases from V and 4 bases from J, the junction contained 6 bases not matched to a gene. The CDR3 runs 13 residues. Germline V lookup: CDR1 MNHEY, CDR2 SMNVEV (reference sequence). The CDR3 protein is CASSWGQSYEQYF. CDR3 bases: TGTGCCAGCAGCTGGGGACAGTCTTACGAGCAGTACTTC.

V gene TRBV6-4 combines with J gene TRBJ2-1; D not certain. This CDR3 is built from 14 residues. Trimming left V 0 bases short and J 3 bases short, with 6 bases between. Germline assignment: CDR1 MRHNA and CDR2 SNTAGT. The CDR3 reads CASSDSANYNEQFF. The CDR3 nucleotides read TGTGCCAGCAGTGACTCGGCTAACTACAATGAGCAGTTCTTC.

The genes are TRBV7-9 and TRBJ1-2, with D unclear. CDR1 is SEHNR, CDR2 FQNEAQ, per germline (reference sequence). Trimming shortened V by 0 bases and J by 6 bases, and 11 bases separated the two germline ends. This CDR3 region has 14 residues. In nucleotides, the CDR3 is TGTGCCAGCAGCTTAGCAGGTGGCCAAGATGGCTACACCTTC. It translates to CASSLAGGQDGYTF. Full variable domain (rest looked up from reference TRBV7-9 and TRBJ1-2): DTGVSQNPRHKITKRGQNVTFRCDPISEHNRLYWYRQTLGQGPEFLTYFQNEAQLEKSRLLSDRFSAERPKGSFSTLEIQRTEQGDSAMYLCASSLAGGQDGYTFGSGTRLTVV.

Here the CDR3 DNA reads TGTGCCAGTAGTATCGTGCCGAGCACTGAAGCTTTCTTT. Translation gives CASSIVPSTEAFF. J is TRBJ1-1 and V is TRBV19; D is undetermined. Trimming removed 3 bases from V and 4 bases from J, with 9 bases in between. The CDR3 runs 13 residues. The germline gives CDR1 LNHDA, CDR2 SQIVND (reference sequence).

The chain is built from TRBV7-8 and TRBJ2-7, with 7 bases aligning to TRBD2. This CDR3 is built from 14 residues. Germline CDR1 reads SGHVS; CDR2 reads FQNEAQ. V lost 2 bases, J lost 3 bases, and 4 bases stayed unmatched. CDR3 in amino acids: CASSLWGGGYEQYF. The DNA for the CDR3 is TGTGCCAGCAGCTTATGGGGGGGAGGCTACGAGCAGTACTTC.

The chain uses TRBV4-1 and TRBJ2-1, with 13 bases that match TRBD2. This CDR3 comprises 18 residues. J lost 7 bases, V lost 0 bases, and 9 bases had no gene match. The V gene's germline CDR1 is MGHRA and CDR2 YSYEKL. The CDR3 here is CASSQEGPGTSGINEQFF. CDR3 sequence (DNA): TGCGCCAGCAGCCAAGAGGGACCCGGGACTAGCGGGATTAATGAGCAGTTCTTC.